This TCR beta chain was identified during a study of OX40 agonist ivuxolimab in advanced cancers. Study results and caveats: At 0.1 to 3.0 mg/kg, CD4+ and CD8+ blood T cells expanded clonally by week 6.

Worth noting for this clone: The antigen remains undetermined.

Generated by immunoSEQ multiplex PCR, the TCRdb table keeps only in-frame clones and is missing some. The sample has 90,000 or so clones, over 75% seen once. Germline-derived CDR1 and CDR2 are SGHRS and YFSETQ. Trimming pared 4 bases from V and 6 bases from J, leaving 22 bases between. The CDR3 is 16 residues long. The receptor was isolated from an adult with an advanced solid tumor such as melanoma, head and neck, liver or kidney cancer. This chain uses TRBV5-1 with TRBJ2-5, with a weak D call TRBD1 (6 bases). Source: CD4+ or CD8+ T cells sorted from blood, taken in a trial of the OX40 agonist ivuxolimab. CDR3 sequence (DNA): TGCGCCAGCAGCCCAGGACAGTGGCTATCTCAGCAGACCCAGTACTTC. Residues: CASSPGQWLSQQTQYF.